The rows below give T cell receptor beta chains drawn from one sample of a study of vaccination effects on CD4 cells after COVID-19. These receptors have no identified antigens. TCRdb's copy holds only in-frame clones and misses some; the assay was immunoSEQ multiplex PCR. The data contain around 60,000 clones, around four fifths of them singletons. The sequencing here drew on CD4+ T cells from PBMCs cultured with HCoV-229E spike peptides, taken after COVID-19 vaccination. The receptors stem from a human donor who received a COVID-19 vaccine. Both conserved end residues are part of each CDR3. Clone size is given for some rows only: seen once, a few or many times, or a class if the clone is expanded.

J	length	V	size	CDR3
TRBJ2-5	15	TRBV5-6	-	CASSPRQGARETQYF
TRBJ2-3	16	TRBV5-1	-	CASSLDRASIGDTQYF
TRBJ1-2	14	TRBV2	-	CASSSTGGLYGYTF
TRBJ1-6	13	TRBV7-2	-	CASSSRANLRAYF
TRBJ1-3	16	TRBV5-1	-	CASSLAGQVSGNTIYF
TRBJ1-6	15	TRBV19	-	CASQGQGDVFSPLHF
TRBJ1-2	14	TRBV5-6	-	CASSLPQGNYGYTF
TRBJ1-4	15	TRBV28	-	CASSTRTGINEKLFF
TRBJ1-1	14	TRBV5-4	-	CASSWTGANTEAFF
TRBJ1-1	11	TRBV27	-	CASGGGREAFF
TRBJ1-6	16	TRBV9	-	CASATLTGGVRSPLHF
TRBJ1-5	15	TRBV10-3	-	CAISPTGGSSQPQHF
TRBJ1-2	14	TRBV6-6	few	CASSESDRVAGYTF
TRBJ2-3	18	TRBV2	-	CASTPMGRASGSTDTQYF
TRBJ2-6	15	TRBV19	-	CASMARGAGANVLTF
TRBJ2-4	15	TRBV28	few	CASSLDRGRGNIQYF
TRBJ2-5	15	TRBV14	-	CASSQIKTRQETQYF
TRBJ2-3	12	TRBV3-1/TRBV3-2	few	CASSPGGDTQYF
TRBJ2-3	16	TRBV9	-	CASSPLWAGGIDTQYF
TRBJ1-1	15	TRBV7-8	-	CASSTGDRLNTEAFF
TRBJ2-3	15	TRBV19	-	CASSILAGGTDTQYF
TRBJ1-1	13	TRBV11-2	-	CASSFGPNTEAFF
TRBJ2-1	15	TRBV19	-	CASSIDLADYNEQFF
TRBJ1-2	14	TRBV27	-	CASSLQGAGYGYTF
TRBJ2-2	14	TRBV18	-	CASSPRTNTGELFF
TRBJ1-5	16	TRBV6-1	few	CASSEVHIGAGQPQHF
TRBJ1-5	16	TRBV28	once	CASSSPGSGSNQPQHF
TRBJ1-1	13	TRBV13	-	CASSGRKNTEAFF
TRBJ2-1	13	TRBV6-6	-	CASSYVARNEQFF
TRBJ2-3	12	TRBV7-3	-	CASSVSPDTQYF
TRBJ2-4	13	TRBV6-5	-	CANSDRAKNIQYF
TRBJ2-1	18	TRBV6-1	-	CASSVGTGFVFSYNEQFF
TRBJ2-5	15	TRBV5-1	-	CASSFLAGIQETQYF
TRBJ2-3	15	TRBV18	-	CASSPGTGSTDTQYF
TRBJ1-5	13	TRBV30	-	CAWSVQRDQPQHF
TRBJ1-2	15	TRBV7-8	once	CASSVPGQGTNGYTF
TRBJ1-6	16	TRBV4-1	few	CASSQDSAGKNSPLHF
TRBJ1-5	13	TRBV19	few	CASSMGTGQPQHF
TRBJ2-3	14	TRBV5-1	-	CASRKEYRTDTQYF
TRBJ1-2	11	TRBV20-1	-	CSAPANYGYTF
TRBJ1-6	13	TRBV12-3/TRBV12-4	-	CASNPGVNSPLHF
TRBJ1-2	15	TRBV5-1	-	CASSLGGGSNYGYTF
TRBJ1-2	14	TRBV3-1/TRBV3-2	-	CASRGQGAGYGYTF
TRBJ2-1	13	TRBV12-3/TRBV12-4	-	CASSPGLAHEQFF
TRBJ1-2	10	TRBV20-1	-	CSARARGYTF
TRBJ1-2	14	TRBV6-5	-	CASRQGGRSYGYTF
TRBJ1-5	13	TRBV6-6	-	CASSRGYNQPQHF
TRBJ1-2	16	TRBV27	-	CASIQLGGTGNYGYTF
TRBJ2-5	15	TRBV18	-	CASSPLSNTQETQYF
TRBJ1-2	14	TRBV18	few	CASSSRDPPHGYTF
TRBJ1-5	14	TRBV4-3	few	CASSQEQGNQPQHF
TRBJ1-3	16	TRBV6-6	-	CASSPRQGADGNTIYF
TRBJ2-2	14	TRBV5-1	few	CASTPGPNTGELFF
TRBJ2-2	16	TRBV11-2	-	CASSFIQDHNTGELFF
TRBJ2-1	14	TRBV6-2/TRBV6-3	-	CASSPRTSYNEQFF
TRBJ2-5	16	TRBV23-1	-	CASRVTSGEIKETQYF
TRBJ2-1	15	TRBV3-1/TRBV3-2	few	CASSQFNGPDNEQFF
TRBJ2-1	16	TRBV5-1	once	CASSLEGVSSYNEQFF
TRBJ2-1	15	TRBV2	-	CASRDGRSSYNEQFF